These T cell receptor beta chains were read from a single sample in a study of shared clonotypes between healthy human individuals. TCRdb's table, derived via immunoSEQ multiplex PCR, lists solely in-frame clones and lacks some. This sample has about 2.2 million clones, with over 85% found just once. The sample consisted of naive CD8+ T cells from PBMCs. The receptors were gathered from a man in his late teens or twenties in good health. Some clones in this sample may be carry-over from other donors' samples. Both conserved end residues are part of each CDR3. A D gene is named only where the DNA matches it firmly. Clone size appears in some rows only: once, few, many, or a class for an expanded clone.

TRBV28	.	once	TRBJ2-7	CASSNPTEAKTYEQYF	TGTGCCAGCAGTAACCCAACAGAGGCCAAAACCTACGAGCAGTACTTC
TRBV4-2	.	.	TRBJ2-1	CASSQAGRPDEQFF	TGTGCCAGCAGCCAAGCAGGGAGGCCGGATGAGCAGTTCTTC
TRBV28	TRBD1	.	TRBJ1-1	CASSSTGALNTEAFF	TGTGCCAGCAGTTCGACAGGGGCCTTAAACACTGAAGCTTTCTTT
TRBV28	.	.	TRBJ2-7	CATTQGSYEQYF	TGTGCCACCACGCAGGGGTCGTACGAGCAGTACTTC
TRBV6-1	.	.	TRBJ1-5	CASSDGGNQPQHF	TGTGCCAGCAGTGATGGGGGCAATCAGCCCCAGCATTTT
TRBV9	.	.	TRBJ1-1	CASSGGKNTEAFF	TGTGCCAGCAGCGGGGGTAAGAACACTGAAGCTTTCTTT
TRBV15	.	.	TRBJ1-5	CATSRGRLPFNQPQHF	TGTGCCACCAGCAGAGGCAGACTACCCTTCAATCAGCCCCAGCATTTT
TRBV5-6	.	.	TRBJ2-2	CASSRGQNTGELFF	TGTGCCAGCAGCCGGGGCCAGAACACCGGGGAGCTGTTTTTT
TRBV6-6	.	.	TRBJ2-7	CASSSKGLRDEQYF	TGTGCCAGCAGTTCTAAGGGACTCAGGGACGAGCAGTACTTC
TRBV7-9	.	.	TRBJ2-1	CASSSTASYNEQFF	TGTGCCAGCAGCTCGACAGCCTCCTACAATGAGCAGTTCTTC
TRBV11-2	.	.	TRBJ2-7	CASSPPRGIYEQYF	TGTGCCAGCAGCCCTCCGAGGGGGATCTACGAGCAGTACTTC
TRBV7-9	.	.	TRBJ2-7	CASSSVSYEQYF	TGTGCCAGCAGCTCCGTCTCCTACGAGCAGTACTTC
TRBV29-1	.	.	TRBJ2-1	CSVEQGSSYNEQFF	TGCAGCGTTGAACAGGGTAGCTCCTACAATGAGCAGTTCTTC
TRBV4-3	.	.	TRBJ1-4	CASSQVVVGVTNEKLFF	TGCGCCAGCAGCCAAGTGGTCGTTGGGGTAACTAATGAAAAACTGTTTTTT
TRBV27	.	.	TRBJ1-1	CASISMNTEAFF	TGTGCCAGCATCAGTATGAACACTGAAGCTTTCTTT
TRBV10-3	TRBD1	.	TRBJ2-5	CAHRGGRQETQYF	TGTGCCCACCGAGGGGGCAGACAAGAGACCCAGTACTTC
TRBV4-1	.	.	TRBJ1-3	CASSQEEERALLLVGNTIYF	TGCGCCAGCAGCCAAGAAGAGGAACGGGCTTTACTCTTAGTCGGAAACACCATATATTTT
TRBV7-9	.	.	TRBJ1-1	CASSLAQRWNTEAFF	TGTGCCAGCAGCTTAGCCCAAAGGTGGAACACTGAAGCTTTCTTT
TRBV7-3	.	.	TRBJ2-3	CASSLISTDTQYF	TGTGCCAGCAGCTTAATTAGCACAGATACGCAGTATTTT
TRBV4-2	.	.	TRBJ2-5	CASSQASPSETQYF	TGTGCCAGCAGCCAAGCTTCCCCTAGTGAGACCCAGTACTTC
TRBV5-6	.	.	TRBJ1-5	CASSPRGGPQHF	TGTGCCAGCAGCCCCCGTGGGGGTCCGCAGCATTTT
TRBV7-2	.	.	TRBJ1-1	CASSFKVQGTSDMNTEAFF	TGTGCCAGCAGCTTCAAGGTACAGGGAACCAGTGACATGAACACTGAAGCTTTCTTT
TRBV6-5	TRBD1	.	TRBJ2-5	CASRTGEEETQYF	TGTGCCAGCAGGACAGGGGAAGAAGAGACCCAGTACTTC
TRBV27	.	.	TRBJ2-7	CASTFGHEQYF	TGTGCCAGCACTTTCGGTCACGAGCAGTACTTC
TRBV10-2	TRBD1	.	TRBJ1-1	CASNPGTGGFHTEAFF	TGCGCCAGCAATCCCGGGACAGGGGGCTTTCACACTGAAGCTTTCTTT
TRBV27	.	.	TRBJ2-2	CASSFFGAGELFF	TGTGCCAGCAGTTTTTTCGGAGCCGGGGAGCTGTTTTTT
TRBV27	.	.	TRBJ2-7	CASSPTDWDYEQYF	TGTGCCAGCAGTCCCACAGACTGGGACTACGAGCAGTACTTC
TRBV5-4	.	.	TRBJ1-2	CASSPGLIYGGYGYTF	TGTGCCAGCAGCCCCGGCCTTATATATGGAGGCTATGGCTACACCTTC
TRBV19	TRBD1	.	TRBJ2-2	CASRTDRGMERELFF	TGTGCCAGTAGAACCGACAGGGGGATGGAGCGGGAGCTGTTTTTT
TRBV5-4	.	.	TRBJ1-1	CASSHGASLNTEAFF	TGTGCCAGCAGCCATGGGGCCAGCTTGAACACTGAAGCTTTCTTT
TRBV27	TRBD1	.	TRBJ2-1	CASSHRGSDEQFF	TGTGCCAGCAGTCACAGGGGGTCTGATGAGCAGTTCTTC
TRBV7-2	.	.	TRBJ1-2	CASSFVGQVYGYTF	TGTGCCAGCAGCTTTGTGGGGCAGGTCTATGGCTACACCTTC
TRBV27	.	.	TRBJ2-7	CASSLGPSGTAYEQYF	TGTGCCAGCAGTTTGGGGCCAAGCGGGACAGCCTACGAGCAGTACTTC
TRBV5-6	TRBD2	once	TRBJ2-5	CASSPGLGEGVGETQYF	TGTGCCAGCAGCCCCGGCCTAGGGGAGGGCGTGGGGGAGACCCAGTACTTC
TRBV5-1	TRBD2	.	TRBJ2-1	CASSLAAGGPIEQFF	TGCGCCAGCAGCTTGGCGGCGGGAGGGCCAATTGAGCAGTTCTTC
TRBV10-2	TRBD1	.	TRBJ1-1	CASSVNRGTEAFF	TGCGCCAGCAGTGTCAACAGGGGAACTGAAGCTTTCTTT
TRBV4-2	.	.	TRBJ1-4	CASSQDNREAVSEKLFF	TGTGCCAGCAGCCAAGATAATCGCGAGGCCGTTAGTGAAAAACTGTTTTTT
TRBV2	.	few	TRBJ1-2	CASIINYGYTF	TGTGCCAGCATAATTAACTATGGCTACACCTTC
TRBV6-4	TRBD2	.	TRBJ2-3	CASSDSGLAGVSTDTQYF	TGTGCCAGCAGTGACTCGGGACTAGCGGGAGTCAGCACAGATACGCAGTATTTT
TRBV7-9	.	.	TRBJ2-2	CASSLSGELRELFF	TGTGCCAGCAGCTTATCGGGCGAGTTGAGGGAGCTGTTTTTT
TRBV19	.	.	TRBJ1-4	CASSTTMERTNEKLFF	TGTGCCAGTAGTACCACTATGGAGCGAACTAATGAAAAACTGTTTTTT
TRBV28	TRBD2	.	TRBJ2-3	CASSSGTSGVTQYF	TGTGCCAGCAGTTCCGGGACTAGCGGGGTAACGCAGTATTTT
TRBV7-6	TRBD2	.	TRBJ2-3	CASSLARREGRDTQYF	TGTGCCAGCAGCTTAGCGCGGCGGGAGGGCCGGGATACGCAGTATTTT
TRBV27	TRBD1	.	TRBJ1-2	CASSTRGGGAGYTF	TGTGCCAGCAGTACCCGGGGAGGGGGCGCGGGCTACACCTTC
TRBV28	.	.	TRBJ2-1	CASSFLTSSNEQFF	TGTGCCAGCAGTTTTCTGACCTCCTCCAATGAGCAGTTCTTC
TRBV11-3	.	.	TRBJ2-2	CASSSSYDNANTGELFF	TGTGCCAGCAGCTCATCATACGACAACGCGAACACCGGGGAGCTGTTTTTT
TRBV6-8	.	.	TRBJ1-2	CASSRGLGTEELYGYTF	TGTGCCAGCAGTAGGGGTCTCGGAACGGAAGAACTATATGGCTACACCTTC
TRBV27	.	.	TRBJ2-7	CASSIRGPYEQYF	TGTGCCAGCAGCATCAGGGGTCCCTACGAGCAGTACTTC
TRBV27	TRBD1	.	TRBJ1-5	CASSLDRGYQPQHF	TGTGCCAGCAGTTTAGACAGGGGGTATCAGCCCCAGCATTTT
TRBV4-3	.	once	TRBJ2-1	CASSQDAGRYNEQFF	TGCGCCAGCAGCCAAGATGCCGGCCGCTACAATGAGCAGTTCTTC
TRBV30	.	once	TRBJ2-7	CAWSLSRALGYEQYF	TGTGCCTGGAGTTTGTCTAGGGCTTTAGGCTACGAGCAGTACTTC
TRBV4-2	.	few	TRBJ1-1	CASSQDSAGSTEAFF	TGTGCCAGCAGCCAAGATTCGGCGGGAAGCACTGAAGCTTTCTTT
TRBV9	.	.	TRBJ2-3	CASSVDAPTDTQYF	TGTGCCAGCAGCGTAGACGCTCCCACAGATACGCAGTATTTT
TRBV6-6	.	.	TRBJ2-7	CASSYGAQYF	TGTGCCAGCAGTTATGGGGCGCAGTACTTC
TRBV27	TRBD1	.	TRBJ1-5	CASSLGAQGGQPQHF	TGTGCCAGCAGTTTAGGGGCACAGGGGGGTCAGCCCCAGCATTTT